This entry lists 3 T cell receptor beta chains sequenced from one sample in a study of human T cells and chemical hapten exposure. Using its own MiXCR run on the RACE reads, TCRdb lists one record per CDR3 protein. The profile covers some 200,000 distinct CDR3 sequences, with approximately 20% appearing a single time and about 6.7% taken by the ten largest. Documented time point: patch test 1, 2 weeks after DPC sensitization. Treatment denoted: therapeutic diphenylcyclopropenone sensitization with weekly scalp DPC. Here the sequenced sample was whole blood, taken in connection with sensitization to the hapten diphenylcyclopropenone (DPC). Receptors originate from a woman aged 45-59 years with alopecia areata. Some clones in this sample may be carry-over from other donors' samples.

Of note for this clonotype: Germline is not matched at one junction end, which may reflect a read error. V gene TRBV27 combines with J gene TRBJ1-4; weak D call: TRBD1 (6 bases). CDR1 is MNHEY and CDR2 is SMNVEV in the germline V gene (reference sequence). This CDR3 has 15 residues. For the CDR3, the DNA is TGTGTCAGCGGGCTTCAAGGAGGGGGAAATGAAAAACTGTTTTTT. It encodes CVSGLQGGGNEKLFF. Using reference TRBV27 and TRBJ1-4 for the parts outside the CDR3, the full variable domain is EAQVTQNPRYLITVTGKKLTVTCSQNMNHEYMSWYRQDPGLGLRQIYYSMNVEVTDKGDVPEGYKVSRKEKRNFPLILESPSPNQTSLYFCVSGLQGGGNEKLFFGSGTQLSVL.

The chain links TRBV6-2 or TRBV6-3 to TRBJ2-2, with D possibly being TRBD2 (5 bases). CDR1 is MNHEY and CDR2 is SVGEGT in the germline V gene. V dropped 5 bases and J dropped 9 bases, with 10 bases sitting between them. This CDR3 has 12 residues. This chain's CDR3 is CASSREGRELFF. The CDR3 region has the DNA TGTGCCAGCAGTCGTGAGGGCAGGGAGCTGTTTTTT.

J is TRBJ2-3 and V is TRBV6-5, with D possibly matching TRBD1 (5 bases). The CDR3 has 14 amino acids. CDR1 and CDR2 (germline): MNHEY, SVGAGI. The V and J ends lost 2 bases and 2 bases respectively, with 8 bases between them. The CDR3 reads CASSYGAATDTQYF. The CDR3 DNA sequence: TGTGCCAGCAGTTACGGGGCAGCCACAGATACGCAGTATTTT.